This note documents a single T cell receptor beta chain sequence. Its antigen is as yet unknown. An end of the junction differs from the germline gene, which may be a read error. Unique-molecular-identifier-tagged TCR beta cDNA libraries were used. TCRdb re-called the PCR reads with MiXCR, one entry per CDR3 protein. The table lists approximately 630,000 distinct CDR3 sequences, 55% to 70% of them singletons. The germline gives CDR1 SGHRS, CDR2 YFSETQ. CDR3 length: 12 amino acids. These data are taken from a study of post-analysis software for immune sequencing data. Overall study findings and caveats: Controls had lower frequencies than patients of a handful of TRBV segments, which included TRBV5-6, TRBV5-1 and TRBV20-1.

This receptor was obtained from a girl aged 2 to 10 with multiple sclerosis. The genes are TRBV5-1 and TRBJ1-2, with a tentative D call TRBD1 (6 bases). The sequenced material came from blood. CDR3: CASGLGSQGGTF. The CDR3 region has the DNA TGCGCCAGCGGCTTGGGGTCACAGGGCGGCACCTTC. The entire variable domain, with the rest obtained from reference TRBV5-1 and TRBJ1-2, is as follows: KAGVTQTPRYLIKTRGQQVTLSCSPISGHRSVSWYQQTPGQGLQFLFEYFSETQRNKGNFPGRFSGRQFSNSRSEMNVSTLELGDSALYLCASGLGSQGGTFGSGTRLTVV.